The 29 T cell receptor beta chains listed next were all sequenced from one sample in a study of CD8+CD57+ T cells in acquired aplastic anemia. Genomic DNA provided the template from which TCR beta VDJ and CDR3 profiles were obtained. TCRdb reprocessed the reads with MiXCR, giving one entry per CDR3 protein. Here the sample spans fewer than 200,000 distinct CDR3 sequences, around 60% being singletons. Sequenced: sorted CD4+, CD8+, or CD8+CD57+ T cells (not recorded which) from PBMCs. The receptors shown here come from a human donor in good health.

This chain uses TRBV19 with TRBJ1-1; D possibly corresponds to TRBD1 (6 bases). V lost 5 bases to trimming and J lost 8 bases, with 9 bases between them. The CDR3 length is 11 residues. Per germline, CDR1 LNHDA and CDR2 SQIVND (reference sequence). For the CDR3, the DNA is TGTGCCAGTAGTTACAGGGAAGAAGCTTTCTTT. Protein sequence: CASSYREEAFF.

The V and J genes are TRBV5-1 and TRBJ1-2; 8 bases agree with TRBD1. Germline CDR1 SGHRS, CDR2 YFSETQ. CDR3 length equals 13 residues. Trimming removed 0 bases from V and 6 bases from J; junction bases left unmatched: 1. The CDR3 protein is CASSLGDRNGYTF. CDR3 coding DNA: TGCGCCAGCAGCTTGGGGGACAGGAATGGCTACACCTTC.

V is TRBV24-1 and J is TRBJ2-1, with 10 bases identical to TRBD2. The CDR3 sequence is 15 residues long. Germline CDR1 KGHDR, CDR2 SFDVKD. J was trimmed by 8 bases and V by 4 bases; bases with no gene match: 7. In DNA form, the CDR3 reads TGTGCCACCAGTGAGTGGGCTAGCGGGAGAGATGAGCAGTTCTTC. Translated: CATSEWASGRDEQFF.

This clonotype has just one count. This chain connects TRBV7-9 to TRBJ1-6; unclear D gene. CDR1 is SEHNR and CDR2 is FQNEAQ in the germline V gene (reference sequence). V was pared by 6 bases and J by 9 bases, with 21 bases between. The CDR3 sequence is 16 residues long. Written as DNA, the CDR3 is TGTGCCAGCAGGCAAGATCACGAGGGTTTGGGTTCACCCCTCCACTTT. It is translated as CASRQDHEGLGSPLHF.

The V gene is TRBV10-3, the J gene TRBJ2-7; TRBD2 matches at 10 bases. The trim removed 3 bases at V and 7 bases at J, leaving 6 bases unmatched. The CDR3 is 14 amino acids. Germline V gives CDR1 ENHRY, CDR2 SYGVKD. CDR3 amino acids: CAISDPQRGGEQYF. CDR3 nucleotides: TGTGCCATCAGTGACCCACAGCGGGGGGGGGAGCAGTACTTC.

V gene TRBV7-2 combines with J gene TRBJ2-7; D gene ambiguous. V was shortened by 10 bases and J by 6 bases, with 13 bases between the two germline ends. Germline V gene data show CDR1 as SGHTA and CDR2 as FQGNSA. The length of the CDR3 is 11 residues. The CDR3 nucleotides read TGTGCCACCTCACCAGGTCGCGAGCAGTACTTC. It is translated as CATSPGREQYF.

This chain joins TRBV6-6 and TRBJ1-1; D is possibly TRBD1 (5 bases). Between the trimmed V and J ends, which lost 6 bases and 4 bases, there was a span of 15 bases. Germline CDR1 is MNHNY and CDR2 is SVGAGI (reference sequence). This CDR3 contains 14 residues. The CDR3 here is CASREGLAGTEAFF. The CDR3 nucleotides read TGTGCCAGCAGGGAGGGACTGGCAGGCACTGAAGCTTTCTTT.

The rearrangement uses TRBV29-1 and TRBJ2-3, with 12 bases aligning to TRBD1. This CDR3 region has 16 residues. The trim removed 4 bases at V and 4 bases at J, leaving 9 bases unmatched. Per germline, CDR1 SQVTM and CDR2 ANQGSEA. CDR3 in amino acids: CSVGDRGLGSPDTQYF. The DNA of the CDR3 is TGCAGCGTTGGGGACAGGGGGCTGGGGTCCCCAGATACGCAGTATTTT.

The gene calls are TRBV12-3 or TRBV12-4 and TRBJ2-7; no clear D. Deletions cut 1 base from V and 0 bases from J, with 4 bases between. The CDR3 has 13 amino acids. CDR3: CASSLVNSYEQYF. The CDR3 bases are TGTGCCAGCAGTTTAGTTAACTCCTACGAGCAGTACTTC.

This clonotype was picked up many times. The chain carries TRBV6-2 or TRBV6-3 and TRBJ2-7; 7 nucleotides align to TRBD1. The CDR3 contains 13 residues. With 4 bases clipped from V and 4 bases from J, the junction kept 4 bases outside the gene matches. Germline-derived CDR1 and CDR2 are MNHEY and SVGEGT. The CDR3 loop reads CASSSGTVYEQYF. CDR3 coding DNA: TGTGCCAGCAGTTCTGGGACAGTATACGAGCAGTACTTC.

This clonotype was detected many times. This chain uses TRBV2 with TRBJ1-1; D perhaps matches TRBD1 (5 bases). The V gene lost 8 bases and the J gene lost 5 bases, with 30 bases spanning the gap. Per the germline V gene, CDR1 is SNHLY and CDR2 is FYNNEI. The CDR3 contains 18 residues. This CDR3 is CASLTGRRRLGGDTEAFF. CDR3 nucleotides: TGTGCCAGCCTGACCGGCCGGCGGCGGTTGGGGGGGGATACTGAAGCTTTCTTT.

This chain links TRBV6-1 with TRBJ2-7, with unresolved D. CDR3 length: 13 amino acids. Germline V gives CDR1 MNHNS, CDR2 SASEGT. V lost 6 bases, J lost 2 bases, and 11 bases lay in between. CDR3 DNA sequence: TGTGCCAGCAGGACCCCGGCGACCTACGAGCAGTACTTC. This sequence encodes CASRTPATYEQYF.

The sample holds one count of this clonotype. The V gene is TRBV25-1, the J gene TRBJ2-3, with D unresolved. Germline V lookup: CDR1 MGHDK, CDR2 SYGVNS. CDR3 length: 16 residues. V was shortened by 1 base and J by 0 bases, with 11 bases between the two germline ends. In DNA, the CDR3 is TGTGCCAGCAGTGAATTACGGGCAGCTAGCACAGATACGCAGTATTTT. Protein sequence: CASSELRAASTDTQYF.

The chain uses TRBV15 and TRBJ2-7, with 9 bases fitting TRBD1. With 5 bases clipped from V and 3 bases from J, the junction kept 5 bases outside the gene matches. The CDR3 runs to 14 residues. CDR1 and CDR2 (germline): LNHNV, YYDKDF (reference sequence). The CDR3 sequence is CATSGRDRDYEQYF. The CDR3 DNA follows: TGTGCCACCAGCGGCCGGGACAGGGACTACGAGCAGTACTTC.

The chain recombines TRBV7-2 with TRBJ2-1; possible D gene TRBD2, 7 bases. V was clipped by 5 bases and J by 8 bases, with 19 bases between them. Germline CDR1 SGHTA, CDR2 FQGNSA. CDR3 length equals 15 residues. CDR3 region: CASSPGGRITDEQFF. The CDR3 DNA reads TGTGCCAGCAGCCCCGGGGGGCGTATTACGGATGAGCAGTTCTTC.

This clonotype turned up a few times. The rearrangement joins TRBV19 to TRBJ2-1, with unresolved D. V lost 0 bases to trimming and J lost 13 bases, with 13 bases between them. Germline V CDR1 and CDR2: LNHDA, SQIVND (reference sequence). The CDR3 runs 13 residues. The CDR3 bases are TGTGCCAGTAGTATAGATATCAGTCTCACCCAGTTCTTC. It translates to CASSIDISLTQFF.

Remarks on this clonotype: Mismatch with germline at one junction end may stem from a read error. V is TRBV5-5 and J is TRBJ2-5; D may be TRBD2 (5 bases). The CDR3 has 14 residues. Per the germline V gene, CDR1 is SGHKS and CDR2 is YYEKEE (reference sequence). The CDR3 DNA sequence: TGCGCCAGCAGTAATCCACGAGGAGGAGAGACCCAGTACTTC. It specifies CASSNPRGGETQYF. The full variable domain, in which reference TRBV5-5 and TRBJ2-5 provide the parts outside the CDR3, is DAGVTQSPTHLIKTRGQQVTLRCSPISGHKSVSWYQQVLGQGPQFIFQYYEKEERGRGNFPDRFSARQFPNYSSELNVNALLLGDSALYLCASSNPRGGETQYFGPGTRLLVL.

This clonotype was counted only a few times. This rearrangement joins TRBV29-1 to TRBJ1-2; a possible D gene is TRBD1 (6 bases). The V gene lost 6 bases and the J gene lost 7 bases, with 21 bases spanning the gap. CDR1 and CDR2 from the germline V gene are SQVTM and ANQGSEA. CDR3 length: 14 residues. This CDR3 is CSVGGEASIRGYTF. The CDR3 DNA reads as TGCAGCGTAGGGGGGGAGGCGAGTATTCGTGGCTACACCTTC.

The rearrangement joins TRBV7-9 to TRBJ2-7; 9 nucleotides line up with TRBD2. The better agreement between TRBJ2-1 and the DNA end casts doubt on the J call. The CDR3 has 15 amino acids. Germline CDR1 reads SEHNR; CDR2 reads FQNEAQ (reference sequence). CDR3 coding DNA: TGTGCCAGCAGATCCACAGGCATTCTAGCGGGAGAGCAGTTCTTC. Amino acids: CASRSTGILAGEQFF.

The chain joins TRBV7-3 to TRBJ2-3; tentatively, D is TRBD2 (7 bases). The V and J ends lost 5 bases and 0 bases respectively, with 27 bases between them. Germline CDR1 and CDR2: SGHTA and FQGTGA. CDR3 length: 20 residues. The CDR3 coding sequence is TGTGCCAGCAGCCTAAAGGGGGGCGTACGGGGGGCAACGAGCACAGATACGCAGTATTTT. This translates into CASSLKGGVRGATSTDTQYF.

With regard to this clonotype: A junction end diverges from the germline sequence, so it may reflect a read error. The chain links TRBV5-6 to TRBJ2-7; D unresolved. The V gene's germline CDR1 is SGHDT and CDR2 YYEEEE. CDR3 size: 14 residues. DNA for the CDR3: TGTGCTAGCAGCTTGGACCCCAGGTCCTACGAACAGTACTTC. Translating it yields CASSLDPRSYEQYF. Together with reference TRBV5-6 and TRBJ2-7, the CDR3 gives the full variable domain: DAGVTQSPTHLIKTRGQQVTLRCSPKSGHDTVSWYQQALGQGPQFIFQYYEEEERQRGNFPDRFSGHQFPNYSSELNVNALLLGDSALYLCASSLDPRSYEQYFGPGTRLTVT.

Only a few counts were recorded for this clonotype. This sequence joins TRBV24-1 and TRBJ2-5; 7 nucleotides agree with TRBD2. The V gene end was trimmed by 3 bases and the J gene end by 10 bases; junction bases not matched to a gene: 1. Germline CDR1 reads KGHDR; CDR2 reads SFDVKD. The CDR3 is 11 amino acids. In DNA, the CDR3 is TGTGCCACCAGTGATCGGGGGGACCAGTACTTC. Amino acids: CATSDRGDQYF.

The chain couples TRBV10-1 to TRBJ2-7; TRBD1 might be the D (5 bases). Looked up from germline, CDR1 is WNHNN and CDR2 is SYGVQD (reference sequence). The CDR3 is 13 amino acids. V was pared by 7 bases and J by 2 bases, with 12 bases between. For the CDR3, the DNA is TGCGCCAGCATAGGGGATGGGACCTACGAGCAGTACTTC. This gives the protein CASIGDGTYEQYF.

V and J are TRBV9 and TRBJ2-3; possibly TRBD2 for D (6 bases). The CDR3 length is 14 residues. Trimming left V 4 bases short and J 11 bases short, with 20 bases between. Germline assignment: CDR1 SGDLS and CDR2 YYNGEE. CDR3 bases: TGTGCCAGCAGCCCGGGCGGGACGGGGGATGAGCAGTATTTT. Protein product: CASSPGGTGDEQYF.

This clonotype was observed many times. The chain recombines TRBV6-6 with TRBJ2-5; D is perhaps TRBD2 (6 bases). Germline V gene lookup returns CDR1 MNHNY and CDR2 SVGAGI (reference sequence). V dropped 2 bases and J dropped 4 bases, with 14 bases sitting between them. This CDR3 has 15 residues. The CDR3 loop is CASSYTVGGRETQYF. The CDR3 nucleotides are TGTGCCAGCAGTTACACTGTCGGGGGTCGAGAGACCCAGTACTTC.

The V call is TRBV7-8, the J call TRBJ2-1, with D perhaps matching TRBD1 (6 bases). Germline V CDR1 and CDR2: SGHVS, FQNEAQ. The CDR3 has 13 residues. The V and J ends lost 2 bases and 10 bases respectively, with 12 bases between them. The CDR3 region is CASSLSAGTEQFF. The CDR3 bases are TGTGCCAGCAGCTTATCGGCCGGGACAGAGCAGTTCTTC. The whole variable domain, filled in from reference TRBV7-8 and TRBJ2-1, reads GAGVSQSPRYKVAKRGQDVALRCDPISGHVSLFWYQQALGQGPEFLTYFQNEAQLDKSGLPSDRFFAERPEGSVSTLKIQRTQQEDSAVYLCASSLSAGTEQFFGPGTRLTVL.

The CDR3 loop reads CASSAYDRANYGYTF. The CDR3 DNA follows: TGTGCCAGCAGCGCATACGACAGGGCCAACTATGGCTACACCTTC. The chain recombines TRBV9 with TRBJ1-2; 7 bases map to TRBD1. With 3 bases clipped from V and 2 bases from J, the junction kept 7 bases outside the gene matches. The CDR3 runs to 15 residues. The V gene's germline CDR1 is SGDLS and CDR2 YYNGEE.

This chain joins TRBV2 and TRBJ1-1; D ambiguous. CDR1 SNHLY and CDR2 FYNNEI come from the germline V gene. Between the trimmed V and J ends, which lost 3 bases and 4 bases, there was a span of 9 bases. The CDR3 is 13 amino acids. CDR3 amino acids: CASSDDLLTEAFF. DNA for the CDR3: TGTGCCAGCAGTGATGATCTCCTCACTGAAGCTTTCTTT.

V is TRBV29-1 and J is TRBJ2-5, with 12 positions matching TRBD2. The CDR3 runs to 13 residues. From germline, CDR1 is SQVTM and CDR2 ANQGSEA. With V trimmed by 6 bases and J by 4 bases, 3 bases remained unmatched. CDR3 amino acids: CSVMTSGGETQYF. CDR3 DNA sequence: TGCAGCGTGATGACTAGCGGGGGAGAGACCCAGTACTTC.